The 14 T cell receptor beta chains presented below share a single source sample, sequenced in a study of OX40 agonist ivuxolimab in advanced cancers. The protocol was immunoSEQ multiplex PCR, while the TCRdb copy is restricted to in-frame clones and leaves out a portion. The sample consists of about 73,000 clones, 88% of them appearing once. Source: CD4+ or CD8+ T cells sorted from blood, taken in a trial of the OX40 agonist ivuxolimab. The receptors were gathered from an adult with an advanced solid tumor such as melanoma, head and neck, liver or kidney cancer.

The chain combines TRBV7-6 with TRBJ2-7; D is perhaps TRBD2 (5 bases). The CDR3 spans 12 residues. V was pared by 6 bases and J by 5 bases, with 11 bases between. CDR1 is SGHVS, CDR2 FNYEAQ, per germline. In DNA form, the CDR3 reads TGTGCCAGCAGTCCGGACTTGGACGAGCAGTACTTC. Amino acids: CASSPDLDEQYF.

This chain joins TRBV4-1 and TRBJ1-5; D is perhaps TRBD1 (5 bases). Germline V CDR1 and CDR2: MGHRA, YSYEKL. The V end was cut by 1 base, the J end by 0 bases, with 7 bases between. This CDR3 region has 15 residues. As DNA, the CDR3 is TGCGCCAGCAGCCAAGGGGACTTTAGCAATCAGCCCCAGCATTTT. Protein product: CASSQGDFSNQPQHF.

This clone has just one count. The chain couples TRBV11-2 to TRBJ1-3; 9 bases match TRBD1. J was trimmed by 2 bases and V by 3 bases; bases with no gene match: 5. Germline assignment: CDR1 SGHAT and CDR2 FQNNGV. The CDR3 is 16 residues long. CDR3 sequence (DNA): TGTGCCAGCAGCTTTGGACAGGGGAGGGCTGGAAACACCATATATTTT. It is translated as CASSFGQGRAGNTIYF. Full variable domain (rest looked up from reference TRBV11-2 and TRBJ1-3): EAGVAQSPRYKIIEKRQSVAFWCNPISGHATLYWYQQILGQGPKLLIQFQNNGVVDDSQLPKDRFSAERLKGVDSTLKIQPAKLEDSAVYLCASSFGQGRAGNTIYFGEGSWLTVV.

The chain recombines TRBV27 with TRBJ2-6; the D gene is possibly TRBD1 (6 bases). Germline lookup yields CDR1 MNHEY and CDR2 SMNVEV (reference sequence). The CDR3 runs to 16 residues. The V gene lost 3 bases and the J gene lost 0 bases, with 9 bases spanning the gap. The CDR3 protein is CASSLGHLSGANVLTF. The CDR3 DNA reads as TGTGCCAGCAGTTTGGGACATCTCTCTGGGGCCAACGTCCTGACTTTC.

The genes are TRBV5-1 and TRBJ1-6, with D tentatively TRBD1 (5 bases). V gave up 0 bases and J gave up 7 bases, with 11 bases separating them. This CDR3 has 15 residues. The V gene's germline CDR1 is SGHRS and CDR2 YFSETQ. In DNA, the CDR3 is TGCGCCAGCAGCTTGGAGGGACGAGGGAATTCACCCCTCCACTTT. Its translation: CASSLEGRGNSPLHF.

The CDR3 region has the DNA TGTGCCAGCAGCTCGGGACCGAACTATGGCTACACCTTC. Amino acid sequence: CASSSGPNYGYTF. The rearrangement uses TRBV11-2 and TRBJ1-2; D is possibly TRBD1 (5 bases). V was cut by 4 bases and J by 2 bases, with 8 bases left in between. Germline values: CDR1 SGHAT, CDR2 FQNNGV. The CDR3 consists of 13 residues.

The chain carries TRBV10-3 and TRBJ2-3, with 9 bases aligning to TRBD1. The CDR3 is made up of 15 amino acids. From germline, CDR1 is ENHRY and CDR2 SYGVKD. V lost 2 bases, J lost 6 bases, and 6 bases stayed unmatched. CDR3 loop: CAISEHRGQGDTQYF. CDR3 in DNA: TGTGCCATCAGTGAGCACAGGGGGCAGGGTGATACGCAGTATTTT.

The chain uses TRBV10-1 and TRBJ1-1; D is perhaps TRBD1 (5 bases). CDR3 length: 14 residues. Trimming removed 0 bases at V and 6 bases at J, with 11 bases between. CDR1 and CDR2 (germline): WNHNN, SYGVQD (reference sequence). This CDR3 reads CASSESGRRAEAFF. The CDR3 nucleotides are TGCGCCAGCAGTGAGTCGGGACGACGCGCTGAAGCTTTCTTT.

The chain couples TRBV27 to TRBJ1-1; 8 nucleotides agree with TRBD1. The CDR3 covers 18 residues. Germline V lookup: CDR1 MNHEY, CDR2 SMNVEV (reference sequence). J lost 0 bases, V lost 3 bases, and 12 bases had no gene match. CDR3 sequence: CASSLVQGGRTMNTEAFF. The CDR3 DNA reads as TGTGCCAGCAGTTTGGTACAGGGGGGCCGTACCATGAACACTGAAGCTTTCTTT.

V and J are TRBV20-1 and TRBJ2-1; D is possibly TRBD1 or TRBD2 (6 bases each). V lost 6 bases and J 8 bases, leaving 11 bases between the germline ends. Germline assignment: CDR1 DFQATT and CDR2 SNEGSKA (reference sequence). The CDR3 extends over 11 amino acids. The DNA of the CDR3 is TGCAGTGCCCGGGGGCCCCATGAGCAGTTCTTC. It codes for CSARGPHEQFF.

The chain combines TRBV18 with TRBJ1-3, with a tentative D call TRBD1 (5 bases). The V end lost 3 bases, the J end lost 7 bases, and 34 bases lay between the germline ends. Germline V gene data show CDR1 as KGHSH and CDR2 as LQKENI. This CDR3 has 21 amino acids. The CDR3 reads CASSPRMWDVRSRSIRNTIYF. In DNA form, the CDR3 reads TGTGCCAGCTCACCCCGCATGTGGGACGTCCGGTCCCGGTCGATCCGGAACACCATATATTTT.

The genes are TRBV7-9 and TRBJ2-3; 7 bases line up with TRBD1. The CDR3 contains 14 residues. V trimming: 3 bases; J trimming: 3 bases; junction bases outside the gene matches: 3. Germline V gives CDR1 SEHNR, CDR2 FQNEAQ (reference sequence). The CDR3 DNA sequence: TGTGCCAGCAGCTTTGGACAGGTGACAGATACGCAGTATTTT. Amino acids: CASSFGQVTDTQYF.

To note about this clone: At one of its ends the junction is not consistent with the germline gene, which may arise from a read error. V and J are TRBV7-7 and TRBJ2-1; 7 nucleotides line up with TRBD1. Germline loops: CDR1 SSHAT, CDR2 FNYEAQ (reference sequence). There are 14 residues in the CDR3. This CDR3 reads CASSLRQGTDEQFF. DNA of the CDR3: TGTGCTAGCAGCTTAAGACAGGGCACGGATGAGCAGTTCTTC.

The gene calls are TRBV9 and TRBJ2-1; 11 bases are shared with TRBD2. Looked up from germline, CDR1 is SGDLS and CDR2 is YYNGEE. The CDR3 sequence is 15 residues long. The V segment lost 4 bases and the J segment 6 bases; nucleotides outside the gene matches: 6. The CDR3 region has the DNA TGTGCCAGCAGCCCTCCGGGACTAGCGGCCAATGAGCAGTTCTTC. It specifies CASSPPGLAANEQFF.